The sequence of this TCR beta chain was determined in a study of response to subunit inactivated influenza vaccine. This clonotype was counted many times. Its target is not known. TCRdb re-analysed the RT-PCR reads in MiXCR, keeping a single row per CDR3 protein. The sample carries 450,000 to 500,000 distinct CDR3 sequences, approximately 9.9% recorded once. The J segment lost 4 bases and the V segment lost 2 bases, leaving 4 bases of the junction unmatched. Per germline, CDR1 DFQATT and CDR2 SNEGSKA (reference sequence). The CDR3 has 13 amino acids. General study findings and limits: The authors offered the suggestion that each seasonal influenza vaccination recruits few new T cells.

The specimen was PBMCs from blood, collected roughly 45 days after vaccination. The chain joins TRBV20-1 to TRBJ2-5; 7 bases agree with TRBD1. The clonotype originates from a man aged 45-65 years who received an inactivated influenza vaccine. The CDR3 nucleotides read TGCAGTGCTAGAAAACCAGGGGGAGAGACCCAGTACTTC. As protein: CSARKPGGETQYF.